The following is a TCR beta chain sequence with its context. Antigen unknown. Single viable CD3+CD4+CD8-CD45RO+ cells were sorted as the memory CD4+ T cells. After thawing, CD4+ T cells were positively selected. This specimen belongs to a study of memory CD4+ T cells and cytomegalovirus serostatus. The junction had 13 bases not matched to a gene; V was cut back by 4 bases and J by 4 bases. Germline V gene sequence: CDR1 SGHKS, CDR2 YYEKEE (reference sequence). The CDR3 runs 16 residues. Findings and limits, study-wide: Each of 55 to 80 CMV-associated TCRbeta sequences occurred in one to five individuals.

Original processing methods: Out-of-frame sequences were removed, leaving around 2,000,000 distinct TCRbeta sequences. Clones were sequenced by immunoSEQ multiplex PCR, and TCRdb holds only the in-frame ones, with some missing. Clone size and the V and J calls come from that table; the DNA yielded D and trimming. The table records roughly 54,000 clones, roughly 79% of them present only once. This TCR was sampled from an adult in good health and CMV-seronegative. V gene TRBV5-5 combines with J gene TRBJ2-5; 7 nucleotides line up with TRBD2. The sequenced sample consisted of memory CD4+ T cells from blood. The CDR3, as DNA: TGTGCCAGCAGCGCCGGGACTAACGGGATAGGAGAGACCCAGTACTTC. The encoded protein is CASSAGTNGIGETQYF.